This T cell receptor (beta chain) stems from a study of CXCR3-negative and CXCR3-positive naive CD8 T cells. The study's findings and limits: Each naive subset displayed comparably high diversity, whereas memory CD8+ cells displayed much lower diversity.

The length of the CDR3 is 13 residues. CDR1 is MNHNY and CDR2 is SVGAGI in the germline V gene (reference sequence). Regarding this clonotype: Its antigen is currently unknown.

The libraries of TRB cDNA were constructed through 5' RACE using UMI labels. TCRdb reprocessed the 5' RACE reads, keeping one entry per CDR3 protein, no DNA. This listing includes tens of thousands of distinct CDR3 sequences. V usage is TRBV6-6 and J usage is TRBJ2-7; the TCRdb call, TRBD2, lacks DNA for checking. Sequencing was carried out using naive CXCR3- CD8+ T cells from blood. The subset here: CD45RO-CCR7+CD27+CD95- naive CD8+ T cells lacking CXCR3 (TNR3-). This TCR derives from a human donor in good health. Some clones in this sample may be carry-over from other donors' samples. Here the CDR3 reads CASSWTSGNEQYF.